These 29 T cell receptor beta chains share one sample of origin, sequenced in a study of T-cell reconstitution after alpha-beta-depleted transplantation in children (TCRdb year 2016). Libraries were prepared through PCR. TCRdb names Illumina HiSeq 2500 as the instrument used. TCR library preparation used molecular barcoding, with unique molecular identifiers applied to normalize quantification of the TCRbeta repertoire. Using fastp at Q25 and MiXCR, TCRdb reprocessed the public reads and kept productive beta chains. Rows are combined by CDR3 protein, so each entry shows the most common genes and DNA. Present in this sample are about a million distinct CDR3 sequences, about 29% of which were seen just once. Of the sample, approximately 30% is held by the ten largest clones. The treatment or condition label corresponds to: allogeneic hematopoietic cell transplantation with graft depleted of TCRalphabeta T cells and CD19 B cells.

The sample in question was PBMCs, mostly from graft donor cells, obtained 360 days after TCRalphabeta/CD19-depleted stem cell transplant. Every receptor here comes from a boy younger than two who had a stem cell transplant for SCID, so the T cells may come from the graft donor.

This rearrangement joins TRBV12-3 or TRBV12-4 to TRBJ1-2; D might be TRBD1 (5 bases). V was shortened by 6 bases and J by 3 bases, with 17 bases between the two germline ends. This CDR3 has 15 amino acids. CDR3 nucleotides: TGTGCCAGCAGGGACACCCCCTCTTATCACTATGGCTACACCTTC. It codes for CASRDTPSYHYGYTF.

The table lists this clonotype with a few counts. The chain links TRBV9 to TRBJ2-3; TRBD2 is a possible D gene (5 bases). V lost 7 bases and J 2 bases, leaving 11 bases between the germline ends. CDR3 length equals 13 residues. Germline values: CDR1 SGDLS, CDR2 YYNGEE. The DNA of the CDR3 is TGTGCCAGCGCCCGGAGGTTCACAGATACGCAGTATTTT. It specifies CASARRFTDTQYF.

V and J are TRBV9 and TRBJ2-7, with 12 nucleotides matching TRBD1. The CDR3 loop spans 16 amino acids. V lost 4 bases to trimming and J lost 5 bases; unmatched junction nucleotides: 10. Per the germline V gene, CDR1 is SGDLS and CDR2 is YYNGEE. In DNA, the CDR3 is TGTGCCAGCAGCCCCAACCCCGGGACAGGGGGCCACGAGCAGTACTTC. Its protein is CASSPNPGTGGHEQYF.

The chain is built from TRBV5-1 and TRBJ2-5, with 10 bases that match TRBD1. Germline assignment: CDR1 SGHRS and CDR2 YFSETQ. V lost 6 bases and J lost 5; bases outside the gene matches: 7. The CDR3 is 14 amino acids. The CDR3 sequence is CASTRTGGGETQYF. The DNA for the CDR3 is TGCGCCAGCACCCGGACAGGGGGAGGCGAGACCCAGTACTTC.

The genes are TRBV20-1 and TRBJ2-7; 7 bases align to TRBD1. V lost 5 bases, J lost 2 bases, and 6 bases stayed unmatched. This CDR3 region has 13 residues. Germline values: CDR1 DFQATT, CDR2 SNEGSKA (reference sequence). The CDR3 here is CSARRDRPYEQYF. The CDR3 DNA is TGCAGTGCTCGCCGGGACAGACCCTACGAGCAGTACTTC.

The chain employs TRBV15 and TRBJ1-1; no clear D. Trimming pared 0 bases from V and 5 bases from J, leaving 10 bases between. Per the germline V gene, CDR1 is LNHNV and CDR2 is YYDKDF (reference sequence). This CDR3 has 14 amino acids. In nucleotides, the CDR3 is TGTGCCACCAGCAGAGATCTTAGAGAAACTGAAGCTTTCTTT. This gives the protein CATSRDLRETEAFF.

V gene TRBV7-8 combines with J gene TRBJ1-1; D is unclear. This CDR3 is built from 16 residues. Germline V gene sequence: CDR1 SGHVS, CDR2 FQNEAQ. Trimming removed 3 bases from V and 4 bases from J, with 18 bases in between. The CDR3 nucleotides read TGTGCCAGCAGCTTTTCTAGAAGCAGGACGACCACTGAAGCTTTCTTT. It translates to CASSFSRSRTTTEAFF.

There are many counts of this clonotype. The rearrangement joins TRBV9 to TRBJ2-4, with a tentative D call TRBD2 (5 bases). V lost 0 bases, J lost 7 bases, and 8 bases lay in between. The germline gives CDR1 SGDLS, CDR2 YYNGEE. CDR3 size: 13 residues. The CDR3 nucleotides read TGTGCCAGCAGCGTAGATGGGGAGAACATTCAGTACTTC. It codes for CASSVDGENIQYF.

The chain links TRBV4-2 to TRBJ2-6, with D perhaps TRBD1 (5 bases). V was shortened by 0 bases and J by 5 bases, with 11 bases between the two germline ends. There are 16 residues in the CDR3. Germline V CDR1 and CDR2: LGHNA, YNFKEQ. The CDR3 nucleotides are TGTGCCAGCAGCCAAGAGTCAGGGCCTTGGGCCAACGTCCTGACTTTC. Translating gives CASSQESGPWANVLTF.

The CDR3 bases are TGCGCCAGCCGGATCTCTTGGACCTTGGTCGGCTACGAGCAGTACTTC. This translates into CASRISWTLVGYEQYF. The chain employs TRBV10-2 and TRBJ2-7; D gene unclear. Between the trimmed V and J ends, which lost 8 bases and 3 bases, there was a span of 23 bases. The CDR3 extends over 16 amino acids. Germline V lookup: CDR1 WSHSY, CDR2 SAAADI.

This sequence joins TRBV5-1 and TRBJ2-2; D not resolved. V lost 2 bases and J 3 bases, leaving 11 bases between the germline ends. CDR3 size: 15 residues. The V gene's germline CDR1 is SGHRS and CDR2 YFSETQ. CDR3 region: CASSFLDQDTGELFF. Written as DNA, the CDR3 is TGCGCCAGCAGCTTTCTGGACCAGGACACCGGGGAGCTGTTTTTT.

This clonotype was seen only a few times. The chain recombines TRBV15 with TRBJ2-7; 7 positions match TRBD1. The CDR3 covers 14 residues. J gave up 4 bases and V 4 bases, and 7 bases lay outside the gene matches. CDR1 and CDR2 from the germline V gene are LNHNV and YYDKDF (reference sequence). The CDR3 DNA follows: TGTGCCACCAGCACCGGGACAGCCCTTTACGAGCAGTACTTC. Translated, it gives CATSTGTALYEQYF.

The chain combines TRBV3-1 with TRBJ2-6; 10 bases are shared with TRBD1. Germline CDR1 LGHDT, CDR2 YNNKEL (reference sequence). Trimming took 4 bases from V and 0 from J; bases not matched to a gene: 3. The length of the CDR3 is 17 residues. The CDR3 reads CASSLRTGGSGANVLTF. The CDR3 bases are TGTGCCAGCAGCCTTCGGACAGGGGGCTCTGGGGCCAACGTCCTGACTTTC.

The chain has TRBV5-1 and TRBJ2-5; 7 nucleotides align to TRBD2. J lost 5 bases, V lost 4 bases, and 11 bases had no gene match. The CDR3 loop spans 15 amino acids. CDR1 and CDR2 (germline): SGHRS, YFSETQ. CDR3 bases: TGCGCCAGCAGCCTCGCGCTTGGACTAGGCGAGACCCAGTACTTC. This encodes CASSLALGLGETQYF.

There are a few counts of this clonotype. This sequence joins TRBV12-3 or TRBV12-4 and TRBJ1-5; D unclear. The V end was cut by 6 bases, the J end by 3 bases, with 12 bases between. The CDR3 has 14 residues. The DNA for the CDR3 is TGTGCCAGCAGCTTTCACAGACTCAATCAGCCCCAGCATTTT. Protein sequence: CASSFHRLNQPQHF.

The rearrangement links TRBV27 to TRBJ2-1; no clear D. The germline V and J ends were trimmed by 5 bases and 4 bases, with 21 bases remaining between them. The CDR3 runs 17 residues. Germline CDR1 reads MNHEY; CDR2 reads SMNVEV (reference sequence). The CDR3 coding sequence is TGTGCCAGCAGTCCCCTCCCCCTGCGCGACTTATACAATGAGCAGTTCTTC. Amino acid sequence: CASSPLPLRDLYNEQFF.

The CDR3 loop reads CASSSASGGPSYTGELFF. CDR3 coding DNA: TGTGCCAGCAGCTCCGCTAGCGGGGGGCCGAGCTACACCGGGGAGCTGTTTTTT. V is TRBV5-5 and J is TRBJ2-2; 11 nucleotides agree with TRBD2. Germline trimming cut 3 bases from V and 3 bases from J; bases unmatched to any gene: 10. The CDR3 totals 18 residues. Germline values: CDR1 SGHKS, CDR2 YYEKEE (reference sequence).

The chain links TRBV7-8 to TRBJ2-1; D may be TRBD1 or TRBD2 (6 bases each). V was cut by 5 bases and J by 4 bases, with 15 bases left in between. Germline V lookup: CDR1 SGHVS, CDR2 FQNEAQ. CDR3 length: 15 amino acids. The CDR3 region is CASSQEGEEYNEQFF. The CDR3 DNA sequence: TGTGCCAGCAGCCAAGAGGGGGAGGAATACAATGAGCAGTTCTTC.

This clonotype was counted ten times or more. The chain links TRBV29-1 to TRBJ2-7; 8 positions agree with TRBD1. J lost 4 bases, V lost 6 bases, and 11 bases had no gene match. CDR1 and CDR2 from the germline V gene are SQVTM and ANQGSEA. The CDR3 covers 14 residues. CDR3 loop: CSVKHQGAQYEQYF. The CDR3 DNA reads TGCAGCGTCAAACATCAGGGGGCCCAATACGAGCAGTACTTC.

This chain uses TRBV5-6 with TRBJ2-5, with 7 bases aligning to TRBD1. The CDR3 sequence is 14 residues long. V was clipped by 0 bases and J by 6 bases; unmatched bases: 5. Germline V gene data show CDR1 as SGHDT and CDR2 as YYEEEE. CDR3 bases: TGTGCCAGCAGCTTGGTATGGGACAGCCAGACCCAGTACTTC. It translates to CASSLVWDSQTQYF.

This chain joins TRBV6-6 and TRBJ1-6; D call uncertain. This CDR3 has 13 amino acids. Germline V CDR1 and CDR2: MNHNY, SVGAGI (reference sequence). Trimming shortened V by 6 bases and J by 9 bases, and 12 bases separated the two germline ends. CDR3 region: CASRTNSGSPLHF. Written as DNA, the CDR3 is TGTGCCAGCAGGACGAACAGTGGTTCACCCCTCCACTTT.

The chain combines TRBV7-3 with TRBJ2-3, with D perhaps matching TRBD1 (6 bases). The V gene lost 0 bases and the J gene lost 0 bases, with 16 bases spanning the gap. Germline V gives CDR1 SGHTA, CDR2 FQGTGA. This CDR3 contains 18 residues. The CDR3 loop is CASSLTLRQATSTDTQYF. CDR3 DNA: TGTGCCAGCAGCTTAACCCTAAGACAGGCTACTAGCACAGATACGCAGTATTTT. The whole variable domain, filled in from reference TRBV7-3 and TRBJ2-3, reads GAGVSQTPSNKVTEKGKYVELRCDPISGHTALYWYRQSLGQGPEFLIYFQGTGAADDSGLPNDRFFAVRPEGSVSTLKIQRTERGDSAVYLCASSLTLRQATSTDTQYFGPGTRLTVL.

The chain couples TRBV7-3 to TRBJ1-1, with D unresolved. The V gene's germline CDR1 is SGHTA and CDR2 FQGTGA. Trimming took off 4 bases at V and 5 bases at J, with 14 bases between the two ends. The CDR3 length is 14 residues. CDR3 coding DNA: TGTGCCAGCAGCTCAACCCCCACGGGAACTGAAGCTTTCTTT. It specifies CASSSTPTGTEAFF.

The V call is TRBV18, the J call TRBJ1-3; perhaps TRBD1 as D (5 bases). CDR1 and CDR2 (germline): KGHSH, LQKENI. With 8 bases removed from V and 2 bases from J, the gap between germline ends came to 16 bases. The CDR3 has 15 residues. CDR3 sequence reads: CASSLGAAPGNTIYF. In DNA form, the CDR3 reads TGTGCCAGCAGCCTTGGGGCCGCCCCTGGAAACACCATATATTTT. Supplemented by reference TRBV18 and TRBJ1-3, the full variable domain reads NAGVMQNPRHLVRRRGQEARLRCSPMKGHSHVYWYRQLPEEGLKFMVYLQKENIIDESGMPKERFSAEFPKEGPSILRIQQVVRGDSAAYFCASSLGAAPGNTIYFGEGSWLTVV.

This clonotype came up a few times. The rearrangement joins TRBV4-3 to TRBJ1-3, with D unclear. The CDR3 extends over 19 amino acids. CDR1 and CDR2 from the germline V gene are LGHNA and YSLEER. Trimming cost V 1 base and J 2 bases, with 21 bases left between them. In nucleotides, the CDR3 is TGCGCCAGCAGCCAAGGAAGGAGCTGGGCAGAACCCCCTGGAAACACCATATATTTT. Translation gives CASSQGRSWAEPPGNTIYF.

The chain has TRBV20-1 and TRBJ1-1, with D perhaps TRBD1 (5 bases). This CDR3 is built from 14 residues. V was clipped by 3 bases and J by 7 bases, with 18 bases between them. Germline lookup yields CDR1 DFQATT and CDR2 SNEGSKA (reference sequence). CDR3 coding DNA: TGCAGTGCTAGTTTGGCCGGGGGAGTCAGTGAAGCTTTCTTT. Translation gives CSASLAGGVSEAFF.

In its sample, this clonotype was seen many times. The V and J genes are TRBV10-2 and TRBJ2-1; tentative D call: TRBD1 (5 bases). Per the germline V gene, CDR1 is WSHSY and CDR2 is SAAADI. The V end lost 4 bases, the J end lost 4 bases, and 17 bases lay between the germline ends. The CDR3 has 16 residues. CDR3 in amino acids: CASSVSVDTRYNEQFF. In DNA form, the CDR3 reads TGCGCCAGCAGTGTGTCGGTGGACACCAGATACAATGAGCAGTTCTTC.

The rearrangement links TRBV3-1 to TRBJ2-6; D is perhaps TRBD1 (5 bases). CDR1 is LGHDT and CDR2 is YNNKEL in the germline V gene (reference sequence). CDR3 length: 17 residues. V was pared by 1 base and J by 0 bases, with 10 bases between. The CDR3 DNA reads TGTGCCAGCAGCCAAGTACAGGCCCTCTCTGGGGCCAACGTCCTGACTTTC. Translated: CASSQVQALSGANVLTF.

The genes are TRBV6-2 or TRBV6-3 and TRBJ2-7; 9 bases align to TRBD1. This CDR3 contains 14 residues. Germline CDR1 and CDR2: MNHEY and SVGEGT. V dropped 2 bases and J dropped 6; count of bases not matched to a gene: 5. The CDR3 DNA is TGTGCCAGCAGTTACGGCGGGACAGGGATCGAGCAGTACTTC. This gives the protein CASSYGGTGIEQYF.